This entry lists 28 T cell receptor beta chains sequenced from one sample in a study of control samples from healthy donors and cancer patients (dated by TCRdb to about 2020). Libraries were constructed by the immunoSEQ multiplex PCR assay. Not all clones reach the TCRdb copy of this immuneACCESS table, which keeps in-frame sequences only. Checked studies attribute under half of the gap to unresolved V genes and leave the rest unexplained. In all, the sample holds around 150,000 clones, and roughly 90% of those were seen once. In total, the top ten clones hold around 12% of the sample. The material sequenced was blood. Every receptor here comes from a man aged 25-40 years in good health.

This clone was seen just once. V gene TRBV9 combines with J gene TRBJ1-3; D is ambiguous. V was cut by 2 bases and J by 0 bases, with 9 bases left in between. The CDR3 is 15 residues long. CDR1 SGDLS and CDR2 YYNGEE come from the germline V gene. The CDR3 sequence: CASSVTQSSGNTIYF. CDR3 coding DNA: TGTGCCAGCAGCGTTACTCAGAGCTCTGGAAACACCATATATTTT.

This sequence joins TRBV2 and TRBJ1-4, with a tentative D call TRBD1 (6 bases). The CDR3 contains 14 residues. V lost 6 bases, J lost 4 bases, and 12 bases lay in between. Germline V gene lookup returns CDR1 SNHLY and CDR2 FYNNEI. CDR3 sequence: CASRFDRNNEKLFF. In DNA, the CDR3 is TGTGCCAGCAGATTCGACAGGAATAATGAAAAACTGTTTTTT.

The J gene is TRBJ1-4, the V gene TRBV19, with 10 bases that match TRBD1. Germline V gene lookup returns CDR1 LNHDA and CDR2 SQIVND (reference sequence). V trimming: 5 bases; J trimming: 5 bases; junction bases outside the gene matches: 11. This CDR3 has 17 residues. The CDR3 reads CASSLDRGSGFNEKLFF. The CDR3 DNA sequence: TGTGCCAGTAGTCTGGACAGGGGGTCGGGTTTCAATGAAAAACTGTTTTTT.

V usage is TRBV29-1 and J usage is TRBJ2-2; 7 bases line up with TRBD1. Looked up from germline, CDR1 is SQVTM and CDR2 is ANQGSEA. V lost 8 bases and J lost 6; bases outside the gene matches: 6. The CDR3 is 12 amino acids. The CDR3 DNA sequence: TGCAGCACCGACAGGGTCCCCGGGGAGCTGTTTTTT. Translating it yields CSTDRVPGELFF.

This clone was observed a handful of times. CDR3 loop: CASSLLGSMNEAFF. As DNA, the CDR3 is TGTGCCAGCAGCTTATTAGGGAGTATGAATGAAGCTTTCTTT. The V gene is TRBV7-9, the J gene TRBJ1-1; D not resolved. Germline V gene lookup returns CDR1 SEHNR and CDR2 FQNEAQ (reference sequence). Deletions cut 2 bases from V and 7 bases from J, with 14 bases between. This CDR3 has 14 amino acids.

The rearrangement joins TRBV24-1 to TRBJ2-1; perhaps D is TRBD1 or TRBD2 (7 bases each). Trimming stripped 3 bases from V and 7 bases from J, with 21 bases between. The CDR3 has 17 amino acids. Germline V lookup: CDR1 KGHDR, CDR2 SFDVKD. DNA of the CDR3: TGTGCCACCAGTGATCCCCGACAGGGAGGGGGCTTGAATGAGCAGTTCTTC. As protein: CATSDPRQGGGLNEQFF.

The chain combines TRBV6-6 with TRBJ2-3; the match to TRBD2 covers 10 bases. The CDR3 sequence is 18 residues long. The germline gives CDR1 MNHNY, CDR2 SVGAGI (reference sequence). After removal of 5 bases from V and 0 bases from J, the junction contained 11 bases not matched to a gene. CDR3 sequence: CASSPTSGRQTSTDTQYF. The CDR3, as DNA: TGTGCCAGCAGTCCGACTAGCGGGCGCCAGACTAGCACAGATACGCAGTATTTT.

CDR3 in DNA: TGTGCCAGCAGTGACAACAGGGGAAGACAGCCCCAGCATTTT. Residues: CASSDNRGRQPQHF. The V and J genes are TRBV6-1 and TRBJ1-5; 7 positions agree with TRBD1. The CDR3 runs 14 residues. V lost 3 bases, J lost 7 bases, and 6 bases stayed unmatched. The germline gives CDR1 MNHNS, CDR2 SASEGT.

The chain links TRBV6-5 to TRBJ2-7; possibly TRBD2 for D (5 bases). Germline V gene lookup returns CDR1 MNHEY and CDR2 SVGAGI. Trimming stripped 8 bases from V and 6 bases from J, with 14 bases between. CDR3 length equals 12 residues. The CDR3 DNA reads TGTGCCAGCTCGATAAAAAGCGGCGAGCAGTACTTC. Translating it yields CASSIKSGEQYF.

The sample holds one count of this clone. This chain connects TRBV7-8 to TRBJ2-7, with a tentative D call TRBD2 (5 bases). From germline, CDR1 is SGHVS and CDR2 FQNEAQ. The CDR3 contains 14 residues. V lost 5 bases and J 6 bases, leaving 17 bases between the germline ends. The CDR3 loop is CASSPLLGRGEQYF. The CDR3 DNA reads TGTGCCAGCAGCCCCCTTCTTGGCCGGGGCGAGCAGTACTTC.

The chain recombines TRBV27 with TRBJ2-5; TRBD2 might be the D (5 bases). The CDR3 length is 16 residues. Trimming took off 4 bases at V and 6 bases at J, with 21 bases between the two ends. CDR1 is MNHEY and CDR2 is SMNVEV in the germline V gene (reference sequence). The CDR3 loop is CASSSPGQTSGKTQYF. DNA of the CDR3: TGTGCCAGCAGTTCTCCCGGGCAAACCTCGGGGAAGACCCAGTACTTC.

The rearrangement joins TRBV7-2 to TRBJ1-5, with D possibly TRBD1 on 5 matching bases. The CDR3 totals 13 residues. Germline lookup yields CDR1 SGHTA and CDR2 FQGNSA. V was cut by 3 bases and J by 5 bases, with 8 bases left in between. The CDR3 reads CASSFFRDQPQHF. The CDR3 coding sequence is TGTGCCAGCAGCTTCTTCAGGGATCAGCCCCAGCATTTT.

This chain links TRBV27 with TRBJ2-1; 11 nucleotides align to TRBD2. With 6 bases clipped from V and 5 bases from J, the junction kept 12 bases outside the gene matches. Germline V gene sequence: CDR1 MNHEY, CDR2 SMNVEV (reference sequence). This CDR3 contains 17 residues. The CDR3 spells CASSVPRLAGRDNEQFF. CDR3 DNA: TGTGCCAGCAGCGTCCCCAGACTAGCGGGACGCGACAATGAGCAGTTCTTC.

The chain links TRBV7-9 to TRBJ2-5, with D possibly TRBD1 on 6 matching bases. CDR3 length: 14 amino acids. Germline CDR1 reads SEHNR; CDR2 reads FQNEAQ (reference sequence). V dropped 1 base and J dropped 2 bases, with 8 bases sitting between them. The CDR3, as DNA: TGTGCCAGCAGCTTAGTGGGGGCTCAAGAGACCCAGTACTTC. This encodes CASSLVGAQETQYF.

The rearrangement uses TRBV5-1 and TRBJ1-1; no firm D call. The germline V gene encodes CDR1 SGHRS and CDR2 YFSETQ. V dropped 4 bases and J dropped 1 base, with 14 bases sitting between them. The CDR3 loop spans 15 amino acids. The CDR3 spells CASSPVVGTNTEAFF. CDR3 sequence (DNA): TGCGCCAGCAGCCCCGTGGTGGGAACGAACACTGAAGCTTTCTTT.

The chain combines TRBV5-5 with TRBJ2-5; no firm D call. The V gene lost 2 bases and the J gene lost 5 bases, with 7 bases spanning the gap. CDR3 size: 12 residues. Germline values: CDR1 SGHKS, CDR2 YYEKEE (reference sequence). The CDR3 nucleotides are TGTGCCAGCAGCTTAGGACGGGAGACCCAGTACTTC. It yields the protein CASSLGRETQYF. Filled out from reference TRBV5-5 and TRBJ2-5, the complete variable domain reads DAGVTQSPTHLIKTRGQQVTLRCSPISGHKSVSWYQQVLGQGPQFIFQYYEKEERGRGNFPDRFSARQFPNYSSELNVNALLLGDSALYLCASSLGRETQYFGPGTRLLVL.

The chain is built from TRBV18 and TRBJ2-7; either TRBD1 or TRBD2 may supply D (5 bases each). V was clipped by 2 bases and J by 2 bases, with 16 bases between them. The CDR3 has 16 residues. The germline V gene encodes CDR1 KGHSH and CDR2 LQKENI. CDR3: CASSPTGTPRAYEQYF. Written as DNA, the CDR3 is TGTGCCAGCTCACCAACCGGGACCCCTAGGGCCTACGAGCAGTACTTC.

The chain employs TRBV3-1 (or the pseudogene TRBV3-2) and TRBJ2-7; TRBD1 agrees at 10 bases. CDR3 length: 15 residues. The ends lost 6 bases at V and 7 bases at J; junction bases unmatched: 12. CDR1 is LGHDT and CDR2 is YNNKEL in the germline V gene (reference sequence). In nucleotides, the CDR3 is TGTGCCAGCAGTCCCGACAGGGGGCCCGTGAGGGAGCAGTACTTC. Protein product: CASSPDRGPVREQYF.

The V call is TRBV6-4, the J call TRBJ1-1; D is ambiguous. The CDR3 spans 14 residues. CDR1 is MRHNA, CDR2 SNTAGT, per germline. V lost 7 bases and J 1 base, leaving 13 bases between the germline ends. The CDR3 coding sequence is TGTGCCAGCACCGCCGCGCCGGGGAACACTGAAGCTTTCTTT. Protein: CASTAAPGNTEAFF.

The chain carries TRBV4-1 and TRBJ1-1; the D gene is possibly TRBD1 (5 bases). Germline CDR1 is MGHRA and CDR2 is YSYEKL. This CDR3 has 15 amino acids. Trimming stripped 0 bases from V and 5 bases from J, with 13 bases between. The CDR3 sequence is CASSQEGVRRTEAFF. CDR3 coding DNA: TGCGCCAGCAGCCAAGAAGGGGTGAGGAGGACTGAAGCTTTCTTT.

The chain has TRBV4-1 and TRBJ2-7; TRBD2 aligns across 7 bases. The CDR3 sequence is 15 residues long. J gave up 3 bases and V 1 base, and 6 bases lay outside the gene matches. Germline CDR1 and CDR2: MGHRA and YSYEKL. The DNA for the CDR3 is TGCGCCAGCAGCCAAGTTGCGGGGGTCGTCTACGAGCAGTACTTC. It is translated as CASSQVAGVVYEQYF.

The rearrangement uses TRBV3-1 (or the pseudogene TRBV3-2) and TRBJ1-6, with 7 bases aligning to TRBD1. The CDR3 is made up of 17 amino acids. The junction had 6 bases not matched to a gene; V was cut back by 4 bases and J by 0 bases. Germline assignment: CDR1 LGHDT and CDR2 YNNKEL (reference sequence). CDR3 in amino acids: CASSPGSGGSYNSPLHF. CDR3 nucleotides: TGTGCCAGCAGCCCAGGGTCAGGGGGCTCCTATAATTCACCCCTCCACTTT.

The V call is TRBV6-1, the J call TRBJ1-2; 10 bases match TRBD1. The CDR3 consists of 16 residues. Looked up from germline, CDR1 is MNHNS and CDR2 is SASEGT. With V trimmed by 0 bases and J by 5 bases, 6 bases remained unmatched. In DNA, the CDR3 is TGTGCCAGCAGTGAAGCTGGGGACAGGGGCCTATATGGCTACACCTTC. Translating gives CASSEAGDRGLYGYTF.

The chain uses TRBV9 and TRBJ1-2, with D possibly TRBD1 on 6 matching bases. CDR3 length: 13 residues. V lost 2 bases, J lost 7 bases, and 12 bases lay in between. In germline, CDR1 is SGDLS, CDR2 YYNGEE. The CDR3 DNA follows: TGTGCCAGCAGCGTCACAGGGAGCAGTGGCTACACCTTC. This gives the protein CASSVTGSSGYTF.

This sequence joins TRBV29-1 and TRBJ2-7; TRBD2 agrees at 7 bases. Germline trimming cut 6 bases from V and 3 bases from J; bases unmatched to any gene: 8. The CDR3 loop spans 13 amino acids. The germline V gene encodes CDR1 SQVTM and CDR2 ANQGSEA. The chain's CDR3 is CSVGSGGIYEQYF. CDR3 DNA: TGCAGCGTGGGCTCGGGGGGAATCTACGAGCAGTACTTC.

The chain joins TRBV7-9 to TRBJ1-1; the D is unclear. This CDR3 spans 12 amino acids. The V and J ends lost 5 bases and 5 bases respectively, with 9 bases between them. The germline V gene encodes CDR1 SEHNR and CDR2 FQNEAQ (reference sequence). The CDR3 loop is CASSEFRTEAFF. DNA for the CDR3: TGTGCCAGCAGCGAATTTCGGACTGAAGCTTTCTTT. Full variable domain (outside the CDR3, taken from reference TRBV7-9 and TRBJ1-1): DTGVSQNPRHKITKRGQNVTFRCDPISEHNRLYWYRQTLGQGPEFLTYFQNEAQLEKSRLLSDRFSAERPKGSFSTLEIQRTEQGDSAMYLCASSEFRTEAFFGQGTRLTVV.

The chain combines TRBV11-3 with TRBJ2-7, with TRBD2 identical over 7 bases. This CDR3 contains 15 residues. Germline V CDR1 and CDR2: SGHNT, YENEEA. Unmatched junction bases numbered 9, after V lost 5 bases and J lost 2 bases. The CDR3 DNA is TGTGCCAGCAGCCGCGGGGCTAGCGGACCCTACGAGCAGTACTTC. It specifies CASSRGASGPYEQYF.

The rearrangement uses TRBV19 and TRBJ1-5, with 7 bases aligning to TRBD1. V gave up 5 bases and J gave up 1 base; unmatched junction bases: 5. Germline values: CDR1 LNHDA, CDR2 SQIVND (reference sequence). This CDR3 spans 15 amino acids. This chain's CDR3 is CASSRGQRSNQPQHF. The CDR3 DNA is TGTGCCAGTAGTCGGGGACAGAGAAGCAATCAGCCCCAGCATTTT.